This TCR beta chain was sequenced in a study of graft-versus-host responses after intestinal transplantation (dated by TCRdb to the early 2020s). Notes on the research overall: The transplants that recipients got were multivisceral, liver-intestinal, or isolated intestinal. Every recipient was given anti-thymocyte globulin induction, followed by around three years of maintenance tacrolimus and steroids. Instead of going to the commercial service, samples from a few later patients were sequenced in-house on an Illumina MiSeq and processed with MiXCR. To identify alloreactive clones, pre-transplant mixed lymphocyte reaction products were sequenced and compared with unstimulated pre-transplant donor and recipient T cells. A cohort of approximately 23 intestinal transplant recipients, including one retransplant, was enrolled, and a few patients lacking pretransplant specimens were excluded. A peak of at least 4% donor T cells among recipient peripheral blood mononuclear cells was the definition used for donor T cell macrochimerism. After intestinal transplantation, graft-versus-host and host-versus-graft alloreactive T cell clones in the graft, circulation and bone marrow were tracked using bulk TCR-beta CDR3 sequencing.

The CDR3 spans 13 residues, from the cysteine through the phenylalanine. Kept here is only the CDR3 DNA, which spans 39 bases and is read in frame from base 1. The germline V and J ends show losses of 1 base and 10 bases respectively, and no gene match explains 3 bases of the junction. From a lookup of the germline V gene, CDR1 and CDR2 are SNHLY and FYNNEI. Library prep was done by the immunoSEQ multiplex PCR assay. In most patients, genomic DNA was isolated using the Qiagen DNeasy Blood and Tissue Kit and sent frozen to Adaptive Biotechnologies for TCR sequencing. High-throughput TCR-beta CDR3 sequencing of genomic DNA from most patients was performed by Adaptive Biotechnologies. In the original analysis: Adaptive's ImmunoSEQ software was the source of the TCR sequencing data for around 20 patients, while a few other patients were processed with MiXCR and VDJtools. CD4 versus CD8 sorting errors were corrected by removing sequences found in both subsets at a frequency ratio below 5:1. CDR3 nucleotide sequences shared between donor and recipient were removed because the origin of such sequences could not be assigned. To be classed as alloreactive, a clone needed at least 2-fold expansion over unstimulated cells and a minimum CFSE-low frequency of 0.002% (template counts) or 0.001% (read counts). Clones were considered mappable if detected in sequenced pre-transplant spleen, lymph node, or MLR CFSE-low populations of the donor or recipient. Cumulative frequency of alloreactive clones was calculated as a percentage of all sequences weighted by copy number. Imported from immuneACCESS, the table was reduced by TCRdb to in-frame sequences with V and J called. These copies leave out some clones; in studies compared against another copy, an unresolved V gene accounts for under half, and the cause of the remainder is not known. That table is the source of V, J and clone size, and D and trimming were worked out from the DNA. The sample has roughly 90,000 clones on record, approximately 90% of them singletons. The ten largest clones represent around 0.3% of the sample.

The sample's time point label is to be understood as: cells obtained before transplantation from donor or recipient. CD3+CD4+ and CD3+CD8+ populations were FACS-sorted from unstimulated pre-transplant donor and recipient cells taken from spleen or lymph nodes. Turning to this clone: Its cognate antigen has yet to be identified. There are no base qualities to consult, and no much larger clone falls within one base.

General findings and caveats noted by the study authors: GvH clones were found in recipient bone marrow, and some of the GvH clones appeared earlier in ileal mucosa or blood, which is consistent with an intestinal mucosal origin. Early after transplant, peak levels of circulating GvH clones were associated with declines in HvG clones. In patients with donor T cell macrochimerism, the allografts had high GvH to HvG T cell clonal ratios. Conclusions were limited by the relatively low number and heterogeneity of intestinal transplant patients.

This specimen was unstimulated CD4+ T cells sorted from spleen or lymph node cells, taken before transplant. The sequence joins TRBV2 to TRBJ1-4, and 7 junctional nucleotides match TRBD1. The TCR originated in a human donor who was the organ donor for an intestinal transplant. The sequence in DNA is TGTGCCAGCAGTGAAGACGGACAGGCAAAACTGTTTTTT. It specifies CASSEDGQAKLFF.